The rows below give T cell receptor beta chains drawn from one sample of a study of blood T cells in healthy people across ages. TCRdb independently ran MiXCR on the 5' RACE reads; one entry per CDR3 protein. The table lists more than 500,000 distinct CDR3 sequences, about 25% of them singletons. The source material was blood. The origin of the receptors is a woman in her seventies in good health. Each CDR3 is given with its conserved first and last residue. The D gene is left open where the match is weak. Clone size is shown for a subset of rows, as once, few, many or a class of expanded clone.

d_call j_call clone_size v_call cdr3_aa cdr3_nt
NA TRBJ1-1 NA TRBV6-1 CASLKQANTEAFF TGTGCCAGCCTGAAACAGGCGAACACTGAAGCTTTCTTT
TRBD1 TRBJ2-1 NA TRBV29-1 CSPRQGSSYNEQFF TGCAGCCCCCGACAGGGAAGCTCCTACAATGAGCAGTTCTTC
NA TRBJ2-3 few TRBV20-1 CSAREEDTQYF TGCAGTGCTAGGGAGGAAGATACGCAGTATTTT
TRBD1 TRBJ2-3 NA TRBV20-1 CSASQGARTDTQYF TGCAGTGCTAGTCAGGGGGCCCGCACAGATACGCAGTATTTT
NA TRBJ2-6 NA TRBV7-2 CASSLMGLSGANVPTF TGTGCCAGCAGCTTAATGGGTTTGTCTGGGGCCAACGTCCCGACTTTC
NA TRBJ2-3 few TRBV4-2 CASSQVAYRARGDGLGTQYF TGTGCCAGCAGCCAAGTAGCATACCGGGCACGGGGCGATGGTCTCGGCACGCAGTATTTT
TRBD1 TRBJ1-4 few TRBV7-2 CASQYGTGEKLFF TGTGCCAGTCAATACGGGACAGGGGAAAAACTGTTTTTT
NA TRBJ2-1 NA TRBV5-1 CASSRGPVSSSYNEQFF TGCGCCAGCAGCCGTGGTCCGGTTAGCAGCTCCTACAATGAGCAGTTCTTC
NA TRBJ2-7 few TRBV7-9 CASSLGQVYEQYF TGTGCCAGCAGCTTAGGACAGGTCTACGAGCAGTACTTC
NA TRBJ2-1 NA TRBV20-1 CSARVPGQPYNEQFF TGCAGTGCTAGGGTCCCAGGGCAGCCTTACAATGAGCAGTTCTTC
NA TRBJ2-1 NA TRBV4-2 CASSHLAGNEQFF TGTGCCAGCAGCCATCTAGCAGGCAATGAGCAGTTCTTC
NA TRBJ2-5 NA TRBV21-1 CASRHRDREGSETQYF TGTGCCAGCCGACACCGGGACAGGGAAGGTTCGGAGACCCAGTACTTC
TRBD2 TRBJ2-1 NA TRBV20-1 CSARLAGAKYNEQFF TGCAGTGCTAGACTAGCGGGGGCCAAGTACAATGAGCAGTTCTTC
NA TRBJ2-1 few TRBV25-1 CASRGAETQSF TGTGCCAGCCGAGGGGCGGAGACCCAGTCCTTC
NA TRBJ2-3 few TRBV6-6 CASSSRRGSSTDTQYF TGTGCCAGCAGTTCGCGGCGGGGCAGTAGCACAGATACGCAGTATTTT
NA TRBJ2-1 NA TRBV7-2 CASSLGGAVNEQFF TGTGCCAGCAGCTTAGGGGGGGCGGTTAATGAGCAGTTCTTC
NA TRBJ2-1 NA TRBV29-1 CSVEASFSASSYNEQFF TGCAGCGTTGAAGCCAGTTTTAGCGCGAGCTCCTACAATGAGCAGTTCTTC
NA TRBJ2-3 NA TRBV20-1 CSARVPGWTSVTQYF TGCAGTGCTAGAGTTCCCGGTTGGACCTCAGTTACGCAGTATTTT
TRBD1 TRBJ1-2 few TRBV4-1 CASSQETRQGRGYTF TGCGCCAGCAGCCAGGAAACGAGACAGGGTCGGGGCTACACCTTC
NA TRBJ1-2 few TRBV20-1 CSAGWNYTF TGCAGTGCCGGTTGGAACTACACCTTC
NA TRBJ1-4 few TRBV29-1 CSARDGTEKLFF TGCAGCGCCAGGGACGGTACAGAAAAACTGTTTTTT
NA TRBJ2-5 NA TRBV19 CASSSQGSETQYF TGTGCCAGTAGTTCCCAGGGGTCAGAGACCCAGTACTTC
TRBD1 TRBJ2-2 NA TRBV6-1 CASSKRDRGSDTGELFF TGTGCCAGCAGTAAACGGGACAGGGGATCGGACACCGGGGAGCTGTTTTTT
NA TRBJ2-1 few TRBV24-1 CATSDFGAAGAAYNEQFF TGTGCCACCAGTGATTTCGGTGCCGCAGGGGCAGCCTACAATGAGCAGTTCTTC
NA TRBJ1-4 few TRBV3-1 CASSQNAGFKEKLFF TGTGCCAGCAGCCAAAACGCGGGGTTTAAGGAAAAACTGTTTTTT
NA TRBJ2-7 few TRBV7-2 CASSLEGRNPYEQYF TGTGCCAGCAGCTTAGAAGGACGGAATCCCTACGAGCAGTACTTC
NA TRBJ1-1 once TRBV15 CATSTETDMNTEAFF TGTGCCACCAGCACCGAGACAGACATGAACACTGAAGCTTTCTTT
NA TRBJ2-1 NA TRBV7-2 CASSPDVGTPNEQFF TGTGCCAGCAGCCCAGACGTCGGGACTCCCAATGAGCAGTTCTTC
NA TRBJ1-2 NA TRBV25-1 CASSVRTFEGGYTF TGTGCCAGCAGTGTCCGGACTTTCGAAGGAGGCTACACCTTC
TRBD2 TRBJ2-3 few TRBV20-1 CSARDSGGADTQYF TGCAGTGCTAGAGATAGCGGGGGGGCAGATACGCAGTATTTT
NA TRBJ1-1 few TRBV28 CASGDTRVTAFF TGTGCCAGCGGGGACACTCGAGTTACGGCTTTCTTT
TRBD1 TRBJ1-2 NA TRBV5-1 CASSLDRGVEGYTF TGCGCCAGCAGCTTGGACAGGGGGGTCGAGGGCTACACCTTC
TRBD2 TRBJ2-5 many TRBV7-2 CASSRTSGGASETQYF TGTGCCAGCAGTCGGACAAGCGGGGGGGCTTCGGAGACCCAGTACTTC
NA TRBJ2-5 many TRBV18 CASSLIQQETQYF TGTGCCAGCTCATTGATACAGCAAGAGACCCAGTACTTC
NA TRBJ2-5 few TRBV5-1 CASSLTDPRETQYF TGCGCCAGCAGCTTGACGGACCCACGAGAGACCCAGTACTTC
TRBD2 TRBJ2-3 few TRBV20-1 CSASFTSGGRTDTQYF TGCAGTGCTAGTTTCACTAGCGGGGGGCGCACAGATACGCAGTATTTT
TRBD1 TRBJ2-7 NA TRBV5-1 CASSLSGTGRHEQYF TGCGCCAGCAGCTTGAGTGGGACAGGGAGGCACGAGCAGTACTTC
NA TRBJ2-1 once TRBV2 CASSVYEQFF TGTGCCAGCAGTGTTTATGAGCAGTTCTTC
NA TRBJ1-4 few TRBV12-3/TRBV12-4 CASSLEGLSNEKLFF TGTGCCAGCAGTCTCGAGGGTCTGTCTAATGAAAAACTGTTTTTT
TRBD1 TRBJ1-1 many TRBV12-3/TRBV12-4 CASSGQGDTEAFF TGTGCCAGCAGCGGGCAGGGGGACACTGAAGCTTTCTTT
NA TRBJ1-2 few TRBV4-3 CASSHDTGLGYTF TGCGCCAGCAGCCACGATACAGGGCTAGGCTACACCTTC
NA TRBJ1-1 once TRBV11-2 CASSLDAGFLVITEAFF TGTGCCAGCAGCTTAGATGCAGGGTTCTTGGTGATCACTGAAGCTTTCTTT
TRBD2 TRBJ2-1 few TRBV10-3 CAISARPGTSGPGEQFF TGTGCCATCAGTGCCCGCCCCGGGACTAGCGGCCCAGGCGAGCAGTTCTTC
NA TRBJ2-5 few TRBV20-1 CSATGQSQRTETQYF TGCAGTGCTACAGGGCAGTCGCAACGGACAGAGACCCAGTACTTC
NA TRBJ1-2 few TRBV29-1 CSVDRGGGGYTF TGCAGCGTTGATAGAGGGGGTGGTGGCTACACCTTC
TRBD1 TRBJ1-2 few TRBV29-1 CSVGDDREDGYTF TGCAGCGTTGGGGATGACAGGGAGGACGGCTACACCTTC
NA TRBJ1-2 NA TRBV29-1 CSVEGGAGVGGYTF TGCAGCGTTGAAGGGGGCGCCGGGGTCGGTGGCTACACCTTC
NA TRBJ2-1 few TRBV7-2 CASSLINEQFF TGTGCCAGCAGCTTAATCAATGAGCAGTTCTTC
TRBD2 TRBJ2-4 few TRBV5-1 CASSLLTSGGDLAKNIQYF TGCGCCAGCAGCCTACTGACTAGCGGGGGGGATCTGGCCAAAAACATTCAGTACTTC
NA TRBJ1-6 NA TRBV9 CASSPTGLYNSPLHF TGTGCCAGCAGCCCTACCGGATTGTATAATTCACCCCTCCACTTT
TRBD2 TRBJ2-5 few TRBV24-1 CATSDPGTSKRETQYF TGTGCCACCAGTGATCCCGGGACTAGTAAGAGGGAGACCCAGTACTTC
NA TRBJ2-7 NA TRBV6-5 CASTEGLLPSYEQYF TGTGCCAGCACAGAGGGGTTACTTCCTTCCTACGAGCAGTACTTC